This TCR beta chain was recovered during a study of response to subunit inactivated influenza vaccine. Study results and caveats: Each seasonal flu vaccination may recruit only limited new T cells, authors suggested.

A single record per CDR3 protein comes from TCRdb applying MiXCR to the RT-PCR reads. Seen here are roughly 670,000 distinct CDR3 sequences, around 15% observed once, and the top ten hold 7.6%. Trimming pared 0 bases from V and 5 bases from J, leaving 8 bases between. The CDR3 loop spans 14 amino acids. Germline CDR1 reads SGHRS; CDR2 reads YFSETQ. This clonotype was detected ten times or more. Its antigen is unknown. The origin of this receptor is a man aged 50 to 59 who received an inactivated influenza vaccine. This sequence joins TRBV5-1 and TRBJ2-2; D gene uncertain. The sample consisted of PBMCs from blood, taken 14 to 15 days before vaccination. CDR3 residues: CASSLAETTGELFF. CDR3 nucleotides: TGCGCCAGCAGCTTGGCCGAGACGACCGGGGAGCTGTTTTTT.